This T cell receptor beta chain was observed in a study of identical twins. Ten or more counts support this clonotype. Its specificity is not known. TCRdb itself ran the 5' RACE reads through MiXCR, one entry per CDR3 protein. The table records more than 400,000 distinct CDR3 sequences, roughly 15% of them present only once. Healthy Caucasians were all of the donors. Study-wide points: Low generation probability was overrepresented in out-of-frame alpha sequences shared by twins.

The CDR3 has 14 residues. The V end lost 5 bases, the J end lost 2 bases, and 13 bases lay between the germline ends. The same specimen was also included in a second study, on yellow fever vaccine responses in identical twins. This second study notes: Twins' vaccine T cell responses were reported to seem partly convergent and partly personalized.

Sequences were obtained from CD4+ T cells sorted from blood. The chain uses TRBV12-3 or TRBV12-4 and TRBJ2-7, with D maybe TRBD2 (6 bases). This receptor was obtained from a woman in her late teens or twenties in good health. CDR3 in amino acids: CASSASEPPYEQYF. In DNA, the CDR3 is TGTGCCAGCAGTGCTAGCGAGCCACCCTACGAGCAGTACTTC.